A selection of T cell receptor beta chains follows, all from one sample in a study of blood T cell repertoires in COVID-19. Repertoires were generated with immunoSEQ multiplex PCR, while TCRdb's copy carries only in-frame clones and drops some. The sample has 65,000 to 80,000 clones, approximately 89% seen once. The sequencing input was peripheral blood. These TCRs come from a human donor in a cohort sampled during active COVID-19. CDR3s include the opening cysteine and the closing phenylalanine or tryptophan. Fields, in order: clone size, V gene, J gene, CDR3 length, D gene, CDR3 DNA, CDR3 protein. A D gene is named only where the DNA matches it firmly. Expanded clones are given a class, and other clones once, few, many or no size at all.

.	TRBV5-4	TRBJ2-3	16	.	TGTGCCAGCAGCTCCGGGACGAAGGGAGGGGGAGATACGCAGTATTTT	CASSSGTKGGGDTQYF
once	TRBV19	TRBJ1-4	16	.	TGTGCCAGTAGTTCGCGGGACTTTGCAACTAATGAAAAACTGTTTTTT	CASSSRDFATNEKLFF
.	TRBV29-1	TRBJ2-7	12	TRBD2	TGCAGCGTTGCGGGAGGGCGGGCCGAGCAGTACTTC	CSVAGGRAEQYF
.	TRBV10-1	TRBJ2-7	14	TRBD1	TGCGCCAGCAGTGAATCGCAGGGGGCTTACGAGCAGTACTTC	CASSESQGAYEQYF
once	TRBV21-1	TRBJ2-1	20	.	TGTGCCAGCAGCAAACCCGCCCGACTAGCGGGGAAATCCGGGTGGAATGAGCAGTTCTTC	CASSKPARLAGKSGWNEQFF
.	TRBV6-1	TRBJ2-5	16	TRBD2	TGTGCCAGCAGTGAAATTCGAACTAGCGGGGGGAGGGCCCAGTACTTC	CASSEIRTSGGRAQYF
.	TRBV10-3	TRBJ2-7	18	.	TGTGCCATCAGTGACCCCTCGGTGGGGGGCGGGAGCTCCTACGAGCAGTACTTC	CAISDPSVGGGSSYEQYF
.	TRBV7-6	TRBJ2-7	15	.	TGTGCCAGCACCCTGGGGCAGGGTGTTGTGTACGAGCAGTACTTC	CASTLGQGVVYEQYF
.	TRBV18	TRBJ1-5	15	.	TGTGCCAGCTCACCTCGAACGGGGGAGGATCAGCCCCAGCATTTT	CASSPRTGEDQPQHF
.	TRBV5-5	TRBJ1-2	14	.	TGTGCCAGCAGCTTGACCCACACCCAATATGGCTACACCTTC	CASSLTHTQYGYTF
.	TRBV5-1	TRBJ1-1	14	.	TGCGCCAGCAGCCTCACCACAGCTTACACTGAAGCTTTCTTT	CASSLTTAYTEAFF
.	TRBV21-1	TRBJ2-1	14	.	TGTGCCAGCATCGTTTGGGCTTCCTACAATGAGCAGTTCTTC	CASIVWASYNEQFF
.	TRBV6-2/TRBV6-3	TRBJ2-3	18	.	TGTGCCAGCAGTTACCCGGTGCAGGGGGGACCTAGCACAGATACGCAGTATTTT	CASSYPVQGGPSTDTQYF
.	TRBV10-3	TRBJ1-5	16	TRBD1	TGTGCCATCAGTGAGTCCACAGGGGGCAGGGATCAGCCCCAGCATTTT	CAISESTGGRDQPQHF
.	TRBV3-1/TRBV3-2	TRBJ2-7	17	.	TGTGCCAGCAGCTATGAGCGAGAAGAGCGTCTAACCTACGAGCAGTACTTC	CASSYEREERLTYEQYF
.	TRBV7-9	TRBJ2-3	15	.	TGTGCCAGCAGCTTCGGTCAGGGCCTCACAGATACGCAGTATTTT	CASSFGQGLTDTQYF
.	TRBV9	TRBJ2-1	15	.	TGTGCCAGCACACGGGCCGGGGCGGGATACAATGAGCAGTTCTTC	CASTRAGAGYNEQFF
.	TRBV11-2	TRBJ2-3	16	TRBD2	TGTGCCAGCAGCTCGATAGCGGGGGGGGGCACAGATACGCAGTATTTT	CASSSIAGGGTDTQYF
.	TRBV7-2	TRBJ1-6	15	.	TGTGCCAGCAGCTTAGAAGGCCAGGGCCGTTCACCCCTCCACTTT	CASSLEGQGRSPLHF
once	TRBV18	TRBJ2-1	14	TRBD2	TGTGCCAGCTCACCACCGGGAGGGATCAATGAGCAGTTCTTC	CASSPPGGINEQFF
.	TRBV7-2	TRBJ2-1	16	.	TGTGCCAGCAGCTTAGTCGTGGCTCGCTCCTACAATGAGCAGTTCTTC	CASSLVVARSYNEQFF
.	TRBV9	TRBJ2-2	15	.	TGTGCCAGCACCCTGAGGGAGGTTAACACCGGGGAGCTGTTTTTT	CASTLREVNTGELFF
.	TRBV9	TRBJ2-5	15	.	TGTGCCAGCAGCGCGGGACAGTGGGGGGAGGAGACCCAGTACTTC	CASSAGQWGEETQYF
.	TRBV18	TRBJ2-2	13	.	TGTGCCAGCTCACCTCGGGGCACCGGGGAGCTGTTTTTT	CASSPRGTGELFF
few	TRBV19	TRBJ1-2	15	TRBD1	TGTGCCAGTAGTTTGAGAGGACAGGGGTGGTATGGCTACACCTTC	CASSLRGQGWYGYTF
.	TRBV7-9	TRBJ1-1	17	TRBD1	TGTGCCAGCAGCCCGCTGGGGGCAGGGGGGCTGAACACTGAAGCTTTCTTT	CASSPLGAGGLNTEAFF
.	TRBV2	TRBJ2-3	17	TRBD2	TGTGCCAGCATTGGGACTAGCGGATTAACTAGCACAGATACGCAGTATTTT	CASIGTSGLTSTDTQYF
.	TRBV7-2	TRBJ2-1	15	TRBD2	TGTGCCAGCAGCTTAGCAGCGGGGGGGTACAATGAGCAGTTCTTC	CASSLAAGGYNEQFF
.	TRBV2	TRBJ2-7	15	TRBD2	TGTGCCAGCCACCTTCCTGCGGGGGGAACCTACGAGCAGTACTTC	CASHLPAGGTYEQYF
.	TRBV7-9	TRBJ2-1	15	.	TGTGCCAGCAGCTTAGCGACTAGACGCTACAATGAGCAGTTCTTC	CASSLATRRYNEQFF
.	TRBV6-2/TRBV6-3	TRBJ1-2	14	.	TGTGCCAGCAGTTACTCGGCAGGGGATCGGGGCTACACCTTC	CASSYSAGDRGYTF
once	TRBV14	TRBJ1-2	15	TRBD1	TGTGCCAGCAGCCCGGGGACAGGGGTACGCAATGGCTACACCTTC	CASSPGTGVRNGYTF
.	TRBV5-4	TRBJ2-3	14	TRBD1	TGTGCCAGCAGCAAAAGGGACAGGGATTATACGCAGTATTTT	CASSKRDRDYTQYF
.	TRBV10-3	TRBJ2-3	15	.	TGTGCCATCAGTGACAAGTGGGCCCAGATGGATACGCAGTATTTT	CAISDKWAQMDTQYF
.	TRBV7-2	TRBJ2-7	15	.	TGTGCCAGCAGCTTAGTCGGGCGGGGAACCTACGAGCAGTACTTC	CASSLVGRGTYEQYF
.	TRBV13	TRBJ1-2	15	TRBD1	TGTGCCAGCAGCTTAGGTCCAGGGGGCTATGATGGCTACACCTTC	CASSLGPGGYDGYTF
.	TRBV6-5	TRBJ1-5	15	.	TGTGCCAGCAGTTCGGGGGGACTGTCCAATCAGCCCCAGCATTTT	CASSSGGLSNQPQHF
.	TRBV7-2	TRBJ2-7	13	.	TGTGCCAGCAGCTTAGACTACCGCAACGAGCAGTACTTC	CASSLDYRNEQYF
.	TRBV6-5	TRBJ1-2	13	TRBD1	TGTGCCAGCAGCCTAGGGACAGCATATGGCTACACCTTC	CASSLGTAYGYTF
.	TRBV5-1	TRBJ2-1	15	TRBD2	TGCGCCAGCAGCCTCGGGACTAGTGACTACAATGAGCAGTTCTTC	CASSLGTSDYNEQFF
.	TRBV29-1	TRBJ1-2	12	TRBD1	TGCAGCCTACGACAGGGGCGCATTGGCTACACCTTC	CSLRQGRIGYTF
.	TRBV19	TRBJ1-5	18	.	TGTGCCAGTAGTATTCGGGACACCCCCTCCTACAGCAATCAGCCCCAGCATTTT	CASSIRDTPSYSNQPQHF
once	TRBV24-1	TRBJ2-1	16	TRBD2	TGTGCCACCAGTGACGGGGGACTAGTCCCCTACAATGAGCAGTTCTTC	CATSDGGLVPYNEQFF
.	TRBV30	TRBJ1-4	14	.	TGTGCCTTTGGAGATCTGGCTACTAATGAAAAACTGTTTTTT	CAFGDLATNEKLFF
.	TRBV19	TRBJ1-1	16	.	TGTGCCAGTAGTATAGTACGGACAGACACGAACACTGAAGCTTTCTTT	CASSIVRTDTNTEAFF
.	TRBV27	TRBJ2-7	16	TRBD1	TGTGCCAGCAGTCCAATGGGACAGGGGCCCCTCCGGGAGCAGTACTTC	CASSPMGQGPLREQYF
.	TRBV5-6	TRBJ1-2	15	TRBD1	TGTGCCAGCAGCCCCGGACAGGGGGCGAACTATGGCTACACCTTC	CASSPGQGANYGYTF
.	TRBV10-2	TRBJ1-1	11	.	TGCGCCAGCAGTGAGTACAGCGAAGCTTTCTTT	CASSEYSEAFF
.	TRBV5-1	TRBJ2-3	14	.	TGCGCCAGCAGCCCGGTGACAGGTTCAGATACGCAGTATTTT	CASSPVTGSDTQYF
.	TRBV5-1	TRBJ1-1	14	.	TGCGCCAGCAGCTTGGACAGGGTGGTCACTGAAGCTTTCTTT	CASSLDRVVTEAFF
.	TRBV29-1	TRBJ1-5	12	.	TGCAGCGGTGGAGACCCGAATCAGCCCCAGCATTTT	CSGGDPNQPQHF
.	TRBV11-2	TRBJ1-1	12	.	TGTGCCAGCGGCTGGACAAACACTGAAGCTTTCTTT	CASGWTNTEAFF
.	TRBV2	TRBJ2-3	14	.	TGTGCCAGCAGTGAAGGACAGGACACAGATACGCAGTATTTT	CASSEGQDTDTQYF
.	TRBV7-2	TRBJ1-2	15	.	TGTGCCAGCAGCTCGACAGGCAGTCGGGCCTATGGCTACACCTTC	CASSSTGSRAYGYTF
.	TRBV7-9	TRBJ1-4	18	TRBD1	TGTGCCAGCAGCTTAGACGGACAGGGCTTACTAACTAATGAAAAACTGTTTTTT	CASSLDGQGLLTNEKLFF
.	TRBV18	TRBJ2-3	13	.	TGTGCCAGCTCACCGACGAGGACAGATACGCAGTATTTT	CASSPTRTDTQYF
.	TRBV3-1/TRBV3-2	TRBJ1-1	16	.	TGTGCCAGCAGCCAAGATCAACCCGCGGGGAACACTGAAGCTTTCTTT	CASSQDQPAGNTEAFF
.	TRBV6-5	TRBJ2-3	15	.	TGTGCCAGCAGTAGGTCTGGACAGAACTATAATACGCAGTATTTT	CASSRSGQNYNTQYF
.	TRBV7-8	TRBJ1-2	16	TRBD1	TGTGCCAGCAGCTCGGGACAGGGGGCGCCTCACTATGGCTACACCTTC	CASSSGQGAPHYGYTF